The rows below give T cell receptor beta chains drawn from one sample of a study of human T cells and chemical hapten exposure. A single record per CDR3 protein comes from TCRdb applying MiXCR to the RACE reads. The profile shows tens of thousands of distinct CDR3 sequences, approximately 12% of them singletons. Sequenced here: whole blood, sampled in connection with sensitization to the hapten diphenylcyclopropenone (DPC). These receptors all stem from a woman aged 35 to 49 with alopecia areata. Some clones in this sample may be carry-over from other donors' samples. CDR3s include the opening cysteine and the closing phenylalanine or tryptophan. Fields, in order: CDR3 protein, CDR3 DNA, J gene, V gene, D gene, clone size, CDR3 length. D genes are given only for firm matches. The size field is filled for only some rows; it gives once, few, many or a size class.

CASSPGGSTNEQFF TGTGCCAGCTCACCGGGCGGGAGCACAAATGAGCAGTTCTTC TRBJ2-1 TRBV18 TRBD2 many 14
CASSPDLGETQYF TGTGCCAGCTCACCAGATCTCGGGGAGACCCAGTACTTC TRBJ2-5 TRBV18 - many 13
CASSRDRDGYTF TGTGCCAGCAGCCGGGACAGGGATGGCTACACCTTC TRBJ1-2 TRBV6-2/TRBV6-3 TRBD1 many 12
CASSSGTGGAGGYTF TGTGCCAGCAGTTCCGGGACAGGGGGCGCGGGAGGCTACACCTTC TRBJ1-2 TRBV28 TRBD1 few 15
CAWGEPGNTIYF TGTGCCTGGGGGGAGCCCGGAAACACCATATATTTT TRBJ1-3 TRBV30 - few 12
CASHQAGETQYF TGTGCCAGCCATCAAGCGGGTGAGACCCAGTACTTC TRBJ2-5 TRBV5-4 - few 12
CASSLRAEAFF TGTGCCAGCAGCTTACGGGCTGAAGCTTTCTTT TRBJ1-1 TRBV7-9 - many 11
CASTSVVNTGELFF TGTGCCAGCACCTCGGTCGTTAACACCGGGGAGCTGTTTTTT TRBJ2-2 TRBV6-2/TRBV6-3 - many 14
CSACGELAGTSQTQYF TGCAGCGCTTGTGGGGAACTAGCGGGGACGTCACAGACCCAGTACTTC TRBJ2-5 TRBV29-1 TRBD2 few 16
CASSLSTAYNEQFF TGCGCCAGCAGCTTGAGTACAGCCTACAATGAGCAGTTCTTC TRBJ2-1 TRBV5-1 - many 14
CASSQGTSTDTQYF TGCGCCAGCAGCCAAGGGACTAGTACAGATACGCAGTATTTT TRBJ2-3 TRBV4-3 TRBD2 many 14
CASSLHNFDSPSYEQYF TGTGCCAGCAGCCTACACAATTTTGACTCGCCCTCCTACGAGCAGTACTTC TRBJ2-7 TRBV3-1 - many 17
CASSPLEGTQYF TGTGCCAGCAGCCCCCTTGAAGGGACCCAGTACTTC TRBJ2-5 TRBV11-3 - many 12
CASSILAGDNEQFF TGTGCCAGCAGTATCCTAGCGGGGGACAATGAGCAGTTCTTC TRBJ2-1 TRBV12-3/TRBV12-4 TRBD2 few 14
CASSNLGTGNTEAFF TGTGCCAGCAGCAACCTCGGGACAGGGAACACTGAAGCTTTCTTT TRBJ1-1 TRBV6-6 TRBD1 many 15
CSASSPDGGRAHTQYF TGCAGTGCTAGCAGCCCTGATGGGGGGAGGGCCCATACGCAGTATTTT TRBJ2-3 TRBV20-1 TRBD2 many 16
CASTQPGTPNTEAFF TGTGCCAGCACCCAGCCTGGGACCCCAAACACTGAAGCTTTCTTT TRBJ1-1 TRBV12-3/TRBV12-4 - many 15
CASSHGLDNEKLFF TGTGCCAGCAGCCATGGACTTGATAATGAAAAACTGTTTTTT TRBJ1-4 TRBV12-3/TRBV12-4 - many 14
CSVEDPGEQYF TGCAGCGTTGAAGATCCGGGCGAGCAGTACTTC TRBJ2-7 TRBV29-1 - many 11
CASSQTGGGNQPQHF TGCGCCAGCAGCCAGACAGGGGGCGGCAATCAGCCCCAGCATTTT TRBJ1-5 TRBV5-1 TRBD1 - 15
CASSPRGDRESVNEQFF TGTGCCAGCAGCCCCCGCGGAGACAGGGAATCTGTCAATGAGCAGTTCTTC TRBJ2-1 TRBV9 TRBD1 - 17
CASRLTNTGELFF TGTGCCAGCAGACTGACGAACACCGGGGAGCTGTTTTTT TRBJ2-2 TRBV2 - few 13
CASRATSGSTDTQYF TGTGCCAGCAGGGCGACTAGCGGGAGCACAGATACGCAGTATTTT TRBJ2-3 TRBV27 TRBD2 many 15
CASSLASAGKAFF TGTGCCAGCAGCTTAGCTTCGGCAGGCAAAGCTTTCTTT TRBJ1-1 TRBV7-8 - many 13
CASSLGTLPSPLHF TGTGCCAGCAGCTTAGGGACGCTACCATCTCCCCTCCACTTT TRBJ1-6 TRBV11-3 - few 14
CSAPPGRHSYNEQFF TGCAGTGCTCCCCCGGGGCGGCACTCCTACAATGAGCAGTTCTTC TRBJ2-1 TRBV20-1 - many 15
CASSVRSGSEGELFF TGTGCCAGCAGTGTACGGAGCGGGAGTGAAGGGGAGCTGTTTTTT TRBJ2-2 TRBV2 TRBD2 few 15
CATGTSGGPSYNEQFF TGTGCCACAGGGACTAGCGGGGGACCTTCCTACAATGAGCAGTTCTTC TRBJ2-1 TRBV19 TRBD2 many 16
CSARAGQGFEQYF TGCAGTGCTAGAGCGGGACAGGGTTTCGAGCAGTACTTC TRBJ2-7 TRBV20-1 TRBD1 - 13
CASRTGTVQPQHF TGTGCCAGCCGGACAGGGACGGTACAGCCCCAGCATTTT TRBJ1-5 TRBV27 TRBD1 many 13
CASSAPNRGTEQFF TGTGCCAGCAGCGCACCAAACAGGGGCACTGAGCAGTTCTTC TRBJ2-1 TRBV9 TRBD1 many 14
CASNPGQGSFYEQYF TGCGCCAGCAACCCGGGACAGGGAAGTTTCTACGAGCAGTACTTC TRBJ2-7 TRBV5-1 TRBD1 - 15
CASSLRRAGTEKLFF TGTGCCAGCAGCTTGAGAAGGGCAGGCACCGAAAAACTGTTTTTT TRBJ1-4 TRBV5-4 - many 15
CASSLQGYEQYF TGTGCCAGCAGTTTACAGGGATACGAGCAGTACTTC TRBJ2-7 TRBV27 - many 12
CSVSQGEINEQFF TGCAGCGTTTCACAGGGGGAAATCAATGAGCAGTTCTTC TRBJ2-1 TRBV29-1 TRBD1 many 13
CASSSQGATQYF TGTGCCAGCAGCTCACAGGGGGCTACGCAGTATTTT TRBJ2-3 TRBV28 TRBD1 few 12
CAISATASGTGELFF TGTGCCATCAGCGCGACAGCGTCGGGGACCGGGGAGCTGTTTTTT TRBJ2-2 TRBV10-3 - many 15
CATSRDRTVPTSRSRDNEQFF TGTGCCACCAGCAGAGATCGGACAGTCCCTACTTCTCGTTCCAGAGACAATGAGCAGTTCTTC TRBJ2-1 TRBV15 - many 21
CSSTLLVNEQFF TGCAGCAGCACGCTGTTGGTGAATGAGCAGTTCTTC TRBJ2-1 TRBV20-1 - many 12
CASRPPGSGANVLTF TGTGCCAGCAGACCTCCAGGGTCTGGGGCCAACGTCCTGACTTTC TRBJ2-6 TRBV28 - - 15
CASSWTSISTDTQYF TGTGCCAGCTCCTGGACTAGCATAAGCACAGATACGCAGTATTTT TRBJ2-3 TRBV7-9 TRBD2 many 15
CASSLRRFELLQAFF TGTGCCAGCAGCCTCCGACGGTTCGAACTCCTTCAAGCTTTCTTT TRBJ1-1 TRBV7-8 - many 15
CASSPADWAGELFF TGTGCCAGCAGTCCAGCCGACTGGGCCGGGGAGCTGTTTTTT TRBJ2-2 TRBV28 - - 14
CASSQDATNEKLFF TGTGCCAGCAGTCAGGATGCAACTAATGAAAAACTGTTTTTT TRBJ1-4 TRBV28 - - 14
CASSSLPIRFYNEQFF TGTGCCAGCAGTTCCCTCCCGATTAGATTCTACAATGAGCAGTTCTTC TRBJ2-1 TRBV27 - many 16
CSAGGSGSATGELFF TGCAGCGCCGGTGGTAGCGGGAGCGCCACCGGGGAGCTGTTTTTT TRBJ2-2 TRBV29-1 TRBD2 few 15